The 26 T cell receptor beta chains below all came from one sample that was sequenced in a study of blood T cell repertoires in COVID-19. Measured with immunoSEQ multiplex PCR; TCRdb has only the in-frame clones, and not every one. The data contain some 150,000 clones, 82% of them singletons. The sample consisted of peripheral blood. The receptors shown here come from a woman aged 70-85 years with acute or convalescent COVID-19.

V is TRBV4-3 and J is TRBJ2-5, with 10 bases matching TRBD2. Trimming cost V 0 bases and J 2 bases; bases outside gene matches: 3. CDR1 and CDR2 from the germline V gene are LGHNA and YSLEER. The CDR3 is 16 residues long. The CDR3: CASSQDLLAGQETQYF. CDR3 bases: TGCGCCAGCAGCCAAGATCTACTAGCGGGACAAGAGACCCAGTACTTC.

The chain is built from TRBV29-1 and TRBJ1-2; D uncertain. Germline V gives CDR1 SQVTM, CDR2 ANQGSEA. Trimming left V 7 bases short and J 2 bases short, with 11 bases between. The CDR3 is 12 residues long. The CDR3 is CSAAGENYGYTF. CDR3 in DNA: TGCAGCGCGGCTGGAGAGAACTATGGCTACACCTTC.

The genes are TRBV7-9 and TRBJ1-3; a weak D match, TRBD1 (5 bases). There are 14 residues in the CDR3. V dropped 5 bases and J dropped 0 bases, with 8 bases sitting between them. Germline V gene sequence: CDR1 SEHNR, CDR2 FQNEAQ (reference sequence). The CDR3 sequence: CASSRGSSGNTIYF. The DNA for the CDR3 is TGTGCCAGCAGCCGGGGGAGCTCTGGAAACACCATATATTTT.

The chain employs TRBV19 and TRBJ1-5; D perhaps matches TRBD1 (5 bases). The V gene's germline CDR1 is LNHDA and CDR2 SQIVND (reference sequence). The CDR3 spans 14 residues. V shed 4 bases and J shed 3 bases, with 10 bases lying between them. This CDR3 reads CASSKGLINQPQHF. The CDR3 bases are TGTGCCAGTAGTAAGGGACTGATCAATCAGCCCCAGCATTTT.

This rearrangement joins TRBV5-1 to TRBJ2-1, with 8 bases identical to TRBD1. After removal of 4 bases from V and 3 bases from J, the junction contained 12 bases not matched to a gene. Germline assignment: CDR1 SGHRS and CDR2 YFSETQ. The CDR3 has 17 residues. CDR3 sequence reads: CASSEGQGRGGYNEQFF. The CDR3 nucleotides are TGCGCCAGCAGCGAAGGACAGGGACGGGGCGGCTACAATGAGCAGTTCTTC.

The V call is TRBV4-2, the J call TRBJ2-2, with D uncertain. The CDR3 extends over 14 amino acids. CDR1 is LGHNA and CDR2 is YNFKEQ in the germline V gene. The V and J ends lost 0 bases and 7 bases respectively, with 9 bases between them. In nucleotides, the CDR3 is TGTGCCAGCAGCCAAGACAGGTGGATCGGGGAGCTGTTTTTT. Amino acid sequence: CASSQDRWIGELFF.

The chain joins TRBV7-2 to TRBJ1-6, with 7 bases that match TRBD1. The CDR3 extends over 15 amino acids. Looked up from germline, CDR1 is SGHTA and CDR2 is FQGNSA. J was trimmed by 7 bases and V by 5 bases; bases with no gene match: 8. Written as DNA, the CDR3 is TGTGCCAGCAGCCTCCCGGGACAGAGCAATTCACCCCTCCACTTT. Translated, it gives CASSLPGQSNSPLHF.

On this clone itself: In the same sample, other DNA sequences code for this CDR3. V gene TRBV7-2 combines with J gene TRBJ1-5; 8 nucleotides line up with TRBD1. Germline loops: CDR1 SGHTA, CDR2 FQGNSA. The CDR3 is 15 amino acids. The junction had 6 bases not matched to a gene; V was cut back by 1 base and J by 7 bases. The CDR3 coding sequence is TGTGCCAGCAGCTTAGTGCAGGGGGCGGGCCAGCCCCAGCATTTT. Amino acids: CASSLVQGAGQPQHF.

This clone was found once. The J gene is TRBJ2-1, the V gene TRBV3-1 (or the pseudogene TRBV3-2); 9 nucleotides match TRBD2. This CDR3 has 19 amino acids. CDR1 is LGHDT, CDR2 YNNKEL, per germline (reference sequence). The junction had 13 bases not matched to a gene; V was cut back by 1 base and J by 3 bases. The chain's CDR3 is CASSQGDSCSGSDYNEQFF. For the CDR3, the DNA is TGTGCCAGCAGCCAAGGGGACTCCTGTAGCGGGAGTGACTACAATGAGCAGTTCTTC.

This rearrangement joins TRBV30 to TRBJ2-3, with 12 bases fitting TRBD2. Germline values: CDR1 GTSNPN, CDR2 SVGIG (reference sequence). The CDR3 covers 15 residues. The CDR3 reads CGSRWILAGGGTQYF. In nucleotides, the CDR3 is TGTGGGTCCCGATGGATACTAGCGGGAGGAGGTACGCAGTATTTT.

The genes are TRBV3-1 (or the pseudogene TRBV3-2) and TRBJ1-6; TRBD1 aligns across 7 bases. The CDR3 length is 14 residues. J was trimmed by 6 bases and V by 4 bases; bases with no gene match: 3. CDR1 and CDR2 from the germline V gene are LGHDT and YNNKEL (reference sequence). CDR3: CASSLGGGNSPLHF. CDR3 DNA sequence: TGTGCCAGCAGCCTAGGGGGCGGTAATTCACCCCTCCACTTT.

This clone was recorded only once. The chain recombines TRBV9 with TRBJ2-3, with 7 bases aligning to TRBD1. This CDR3 has 17 residues. The germline V gene encodes CDR1 SGDLS and CDR2 YYNGEE. Germline trimming cut 4 bases from V and 4 bases from J; bases unmatched to any gene: 15. The CDR3 spells CASSMRGQTGVADTQYF. The CDR3 DNA is TGTGCCAGCAGCATGAGGGGCCAAACAGGGGTGGCAGATACGCAGTATTTT.

V and J are TRBV30 and TRBJ2-1; 7 bases agree with TRBD2. CDR1 GTSNPN and CDR2 SVGIG come from the germline V gene (reference sequence). This CDR3 has 15 residues. V shed 4 bases and J 4 bases; nucleotides not matched to a gene: 10. The DNA of the CDR3 is TGTGCCTGGACCGGGGGAGCGGGAACGTACAATGAGCAGTTCTTC. Encoded protein: CAWTGGAGTYNEQFF.

This sequence joins TRBV7-9 and TRBJ2-4; the D gene is possibly TRBD1 (5 bases). The V end lost 7 bases, the J end lost 8 bases, and 18 bases lay between the germline ends. This CDR3 is 14 amino acids long. Germline CDR1 and CDR2: SEHNR and FQNEAQ (reference sequence). In nucleotides, the CDR3 is TGTGCCAGCACCCAGATAGGGGCTGTTGACATTCAGTACTTC. It is translated as CASTQIGAVDIQYF.

This chain uses TRBV15 with TRBJ2-3; D is uncertain. V was shortened by 5 bases and J by 3 bases, with 12 bases between the two germline ends. CDR3 length: 14 amino acids. The germline V gene has CDR1 LNHNV and CDR2 YYDKDF (reference sequence). CDR3: CATSPRPTTDTQYF. For the CDR3, the DNA is TGTGCCACCAGCCCCCGTCCGACTACAGATACGCAGTATTTT.

The count of this clone is one. The V and J genes are TRBV10-3 and TRBJ1-1; D is perhaps TRBD1 (6 bases). The CDR3 runs to 14 residues. CDR1 is ENHRY, CDR2 SYGVKD, per germline. Trimming removed 8 bases at V and 1 base at J, with 14 bases between. The DNA of the CDR3 is TGTGCCATCGGTTACGACAGGAGGAACACTGAAGCTTTCTTT. As protein: CAIGYDRRNTEAFF.

The chain uses TRBV5-1 and TRBJ2-5; 7 bases are a match to TRBD2. Losses at the gene ends were 4 bases for V and 4 bases for J; bases not matched to a gene: 7. Germline CDR1 reads SGHRS; CDR2 reads YFSETQ. The CDR3 has 14 residues. The CDR3 loop is CASSPLAFRETQYF. CDR3 sequence (DNA): TGCGCCAGCAGCCCACTAGCGTTCCGAGAGACCCAGTACTTC.

CDR3 sequence: CASSVGGERNSPLHF. CDR3 bases: TGTGCCAGCAGCGTAGGCGGGGAAAGGAATTCACCCCTCCACTTT. The chain carries TRBV9 and TRBJ1-6; the D is unclear. V lost 0 bases to trimming and J lost 7 bases, with 11 bases between them. This CDR3 region has 15 residues. Per the germline V gene, CDR1 is SGDLS and CDR2 is YYNGEE. The variable domain in full, with the rest retrieved from reference TRBV9 and TRBJ1-6, is DSGVTQTPKHLITATGQRVTLRCSPRSGDLSVYWYQQSLDQGLQFLIQYYNGEERAKGNILERFSAQQFPDLHSELNLSSLELGDSALYFCASSVGGERNSPLHFGNGTRLTVT.

This clone occurred a few times. The V and J genes are TRBV30 and TRBJ1-5; TRBD1 matches 8 bases. The CDR3 consists of 16 residues. Germline V gene data show CDR1 as GTSNPN and CDR2 as SVGIG (reference sequence). Trimming removed 0 bases from V and 6 bases from J; junction bases left unmatched: 10. The DNA for the CDR3 is TGTGCCTGGAGTGTATTGGGTGGACAGGGCTCTCAGCCCCAGCATTTT. It specifies CAWSVLGGQGSQPQHF.

The chain has TRBV7-3 and TRBJ2-3; 9 bases match TRBD2. CDR1 SGHTA and CDR2 FQGTGA come from the germline V gene. J lost 7 bases, V lost 2 bases, and 4 bases had no gene match. The CDR3 is 14 amino acids. The CDR3 DNA is TGTGCCAGCAGCTTAGCGGGGGGGTCGAATACGCAGTATTTT. Encoded protein: CASSLAGGSNTQYF.

This chain uses TRBV27 with TRBJ2-4; possible D gene TRBD1, 5 bases. Between the trimmed V and J ends, which lost 2 bases and 8 bases, there was a span of 16 bases. Germline V gene lookup returns CDR1 MNHEY and CDR2 SMNVEV (reference sequence). The CDR3 runs 15 residues. CDR3 loop: CASSLQGAQGDIQYF. As DNA, the CDR3 is TGTGCCAGCAGTTTACAGGGCGCGCAAGGGGACATTCAGTACTTC.

Notes on this clone: Other DNA variants within this sample encode the same CDR3. This chain links TRBV29-1 with TRBJ2-1, with 8 nucleotides matching TRBD1. Germline V CDR1 and CDR2: SQVTM, ANQGSEA. The CDR3 has 13 residues. With 4 bases clipped from V and 7 bases from J, the junction kept 6 bases outside the gene matches. CDR3 residues: CSVGQGARNEQFF. The CDR3 coding sequence is TGCAGCGTTGGGCAGGGGGCACGAAATGAGCAGTTCTTC.

The chain recombines TRBV11-2 with TRBJ1-4; 9 positions match TRBD1. CDR3 length equals 14 residues. Germline CDR1 reads SGHAT; CDR2 reads FQNNGV. V trimming: 5 bases; J trimming: 5 bases; junction bases outside the gene matches: 3. The CDR3 DNA is TGTGCCAGCAGCATAGGACAGGGGAATGAAAAACTGTTTTTT. Its protein product is CASSIGQGNEKLFF.

This clone was detected a few times. The chain recombines TRBV28 with TRBJ1-2; 10 nucleotides match TRBD1. CDR1 MDHEN and CDR2 SYDVKM come from the germline V gene. This CDR3 comprises 17 residues. V trimming: 7 bases; J trimming: 3 bases; junction bases outside the gene matches: 14. The CDR3 spells CASTSIRDRGFHYGYTF. CDR3 DNA: TGTGCCAGCACTTCGATCCGGGACAGGGGTTTTCACTATGGCTACACCTTC.

This clone has only a few counts. The chain recombines TRBV18 with TRBJ1-1; 8 nucleotides match TRBD1. Looked up from germline, CDR1 is KGHSH and CDR2 is LQKENI. V dropped 4 bases and J dropped 3; count of bases not matched to a gene: 4. This CDR3 spans 14 amino acids. The CDR3 sequence: CASSLQGGDTEAFF. In nucleotides, the CDR3 is TGTGCCAGCTCACTACAGGGGGGGGACACTGAAGCTTTCTTT.

V and J are TRBV5-6 and TRBJ2-2, with 7 positions matching TRBD2. There are 16 residues in the CDR3. Trimming took 7 bases from V and 5 from J; bases not matched to a gene: 14. Germline lookup yields CDR1 SGHDT and CDR2 YYEEEE. The CDR3 DNA follows: TGTGCCAGCTCCCGCCCCCGCGGGGGTGGTACCGGGGAGCTGTTTTTT. This gives the protein CASSRPRGGGTGELFF.